This T cell receptor beta chain originates from a study of blood T cell repertoires in COVID-19. Overall study context: Samples of COVID-19 (acute and convalescent) were obtained from the United States, Italy and Spain. From T cells, B-cell-depleted T cells, or PBMCs came the material, which was cDNA or gDNA.

Authors' analysis steps: Amplification of reference gene primers was used by the study to estimate nucleated cell counts. Profiled with immunoSEQ multiplex PCR; TCRdb holds only in-frame clones, not every one. D and trimming come from the DNA, and the V and J calls and clone size come from that table. Of around 330,000 clones in the sample, roughly 90% were seen once. The CDR3 is made up of 12 amino acids. Trimming removed 0 bases from V and 7 bases from J, with 6 bases in between. Germline V CDR1 and CDR2: SGHAT, FQNNGV. The source material was peripheral blood. The chain is built from TRBV11-2 and TRBJ1-1; D gene unclear. This TCR was sampled from a woman aged 45-60 years with active or convalescent COVID-19. The chain's CDR3 is CASSLDGSEAFF. Written as DNA, the CDR3 is TGTGCCAGCAGCTTAGATGGCAGTGAAGCTTTCTTT.